This T cell receptor beta chain originates from a study of tumor-infiltrating lymphocytes in primary liver carcinoma. This CDR3 has 14 amino acids. Germline V gene lookup returns CDR1 SQVTM and CDR2 ANQGSEA. The researchers produced TCR beta cDNA from approximately 550 ng total RNA with a constant-region primer. What produced the TCR beta libraries was three nested multiplex PCR rounds using slightly modified ARM-PCR. The first two PCR rounds used TRBV1-TRBV30 primers with a Cbeta primer, 10 cycles each. TCRdb used MiXCR to reprocess the multiplex PCR reads, holding one entry per CDR3 protein. The sample holds fewer than 90,000 distinct CDR3 sequences; approximately 70% are singletons and the top ten take just under 20%. Of note for this clonotype: Its specificity is not known. One end of the junction is discordant with germline, which a read error may explain.

The 20-30 mg bulk tissue piece was not sorted before simultaneous RNA and DNA extraction. Broader study findings: Presence in all five tumor regions was observed for only about 7.5-24% of top clones. When set against blood, tumors had a significantly higher top-250-clone fraction (p = 0.039).

This clonotype originated in a man between 40 and 49 years old with primary liver carcinoma and hepatitis B virus infection. Sequenced material: liver tumor tissue from sampling region 1. Subset of the sample: tumor region T1, superior pole. V usage is TRBV29-1 and J usage is TRBJ2-7, with 7 bases identical to TRBD1. This CDR3 reads CSVVRDRDFYEHYF. The DNA for the CDR3 is TGCAGCGTTGTTAGGGACAGAGATTTCTACGAGCACTACTTC.